A single TCR beta chain is shown here with its context. What it recognizes is unknown. This specimen comes from a study of graft-versus-host responses after intestinal transplantation. The study, taken as a whole, reports: Recipient marrow harbored GvH clones, some of which surfaced first in ileum or blood. Peak circulating GvH clone levels were associated with early post-transplant HvG declines.

V lost 5 bases and J lost 4, with 18 bases in between. This CDR3 contains 16 residues. Germline V gene sequence: CDR1 SEHNR, CDR2 FQNEAQ (reference sequence). Sequencing was performed with immunoSEQ multiplex PCR; in TCRdb, only in-frame clones are kept and a portion is missing. This sample carries tens of thousands of clones, less than 95% of them seen once, and the ten largest clones take under 1.5%. This sequence originates from a human donor who received an intestinal transplant. V is TRBV7-9 and J is TRBJ2-1; possible D gene TRBD2, 6 bases. This sample comprised unstimulated CD8+ T cells sorted from spleen or lymph node cells, obtained before intestinal transplant. CDR3: CASSPPGRMPYNEQFF. The CDR3 DNA sequence: TGTGCCAGCAGCCCACCAGGGAGGATGCCATACAATGAGCAGTTCTTC.